This entry is about one TCR beta chain. Its specificity is not known. The germline V gene has CDR1 DFQATT and CDR2 SNEGSKA (reference sequence). The CDR3 contains 15 residues. J was trimmed by 6 bases and V by 3 bases; bases with no gene match: 9. Sequencing involved patients with CD8+CD57+ cell expansion previously shown by flow cytometry. Severe acquired aplastic anemia affected all patients. The study sampled blood from patients who had received no therapy. This record belongs to a study of CD8+CD57+ T cells in acquired aplastic anemia. Looking at the study overall: Sorted CD4+ plus CD8+ cells gave DNA averaging roughly 2.9 ug.

Study results and caveats: Found in both controls and patients were approximately 30 CD8+ CDR3 sequences.

The study profiled TCR beta VDJ and CDR3 using genomic DNA as template. TCRdb fed the reads into MiXCR, producing one record per CDR3 protein. Altogether 160,000 or so distinct CDR3 sequences are present, 71% being singletons, with the ten largest covering around 45%. The material sequenced was sorted CD4+, CD8+, or CD8+CD57+ T cells (not recorded which) from PBMCs. The clonotype was recovered from a human donor with aplastic anemia. This chain links TRBV20-1 with TRBJ2-7, with TRBD2 identical over 12 bases. Written as DNA, the CDR3 is TGCAGTGCTAGGACTCTAGCGGGGGGGCTCAGCGAGCAGTACTTC. This translates into CSARTLAGGLSEQYF.